The TCR beta chain described here comes from a study of blood T cell repertoires in COVID-19. Background on the study: The United States, Italy and Spain supplied acute and convalescent COVID-19 samples.

CDR3 length: 15 residues. Trimming removed 1 base from V and 11 bases from J, with 15 bases in between. Per germline, CDR1 LGHDT and CDR2 YNNKEL (reference sequence). Libraries were prepared by immunoSEQ multiplex PCR; TCRdb keeps only in-frame clonotypes and omits some of them. The sample consists of 70,000 or so clones, 75% to 90% of them appearing once. The sample taken for sequencing was peripheral blood. The sequence was collected from a man between 60 and 75 years old with acute or convalescent COVID-19. The chain recombines TRBV3-1 (or the pseudogene TRBV3-2) with TRBJ1-6, with a tentative D call TRBD1 (5 bases). This chain's CDR3 is CASSQGSQGITPLHF. CDR3 in DNA: TGTGCCAGCAGCCAAGGTAGCCAGGGTATTACACCCCTCCACTTT.